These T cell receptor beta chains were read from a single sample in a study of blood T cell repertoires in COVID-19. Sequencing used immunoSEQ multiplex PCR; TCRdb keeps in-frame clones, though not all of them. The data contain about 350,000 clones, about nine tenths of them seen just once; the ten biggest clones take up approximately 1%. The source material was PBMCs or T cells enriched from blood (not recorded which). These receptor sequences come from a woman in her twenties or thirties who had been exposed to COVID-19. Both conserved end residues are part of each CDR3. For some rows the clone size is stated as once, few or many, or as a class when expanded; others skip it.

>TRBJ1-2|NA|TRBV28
CASMTGQGPDYGYTF
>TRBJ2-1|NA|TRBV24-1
CATSDPGQGAGLNEQFF
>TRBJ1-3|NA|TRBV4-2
CASSRAQEGLNTIYF
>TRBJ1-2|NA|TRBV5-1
CASSFGTGIYGGYTF
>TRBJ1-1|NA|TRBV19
CASIQVGVGAGTEAFF
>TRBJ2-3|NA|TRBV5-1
CASRLAGTIDTQYF
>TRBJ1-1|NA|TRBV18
CASSPRGRSNTEAFF
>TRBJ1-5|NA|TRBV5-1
CASSESGTGHQPQHF
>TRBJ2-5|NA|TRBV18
CASSPKPLASETQYF
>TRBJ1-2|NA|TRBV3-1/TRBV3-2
CASSLGQVDGYTF
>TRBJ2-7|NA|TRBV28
CASSPPRVVREQYF
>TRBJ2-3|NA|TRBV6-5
CASSTVSGYTQYF
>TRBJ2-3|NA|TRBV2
CASSETLGAVDTQYF
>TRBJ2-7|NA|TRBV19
CASSEQGTYEQYF
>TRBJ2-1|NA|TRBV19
CASSGGVTYNEQFF
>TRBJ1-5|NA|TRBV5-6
CASSLGQGNNQPQHF
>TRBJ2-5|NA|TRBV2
CASISLEETQYF
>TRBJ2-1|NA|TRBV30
CACAFTSFRNEQFF
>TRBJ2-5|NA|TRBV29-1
CSVEGGGRIAQETQYF
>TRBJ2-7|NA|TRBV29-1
CSAEGGGSYEQYF
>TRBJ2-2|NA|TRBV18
CASSPLRTENTGELFF
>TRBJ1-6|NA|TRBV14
CASSLQGSSNSPLHF
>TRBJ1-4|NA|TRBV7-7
CASSPDRGGEKLFF
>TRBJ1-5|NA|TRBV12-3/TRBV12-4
CASSWSRQPQHF
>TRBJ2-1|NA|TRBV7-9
CASSRTGTGGGFEQFF
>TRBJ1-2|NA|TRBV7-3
CASSPTGVDGYTF
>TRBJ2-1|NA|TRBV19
CASSPRVHEQFF
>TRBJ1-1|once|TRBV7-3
CASSIGGSSEAFF
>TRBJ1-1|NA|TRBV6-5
CASSSGTGTTEAFF
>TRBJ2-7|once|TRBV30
CAWSRAPRGFDEQYF
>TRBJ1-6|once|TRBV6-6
CASSYQGHNSPLHF
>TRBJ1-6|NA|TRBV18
CASSRDRVQSPLHF
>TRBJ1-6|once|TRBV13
CASSLPRGNSPLHF
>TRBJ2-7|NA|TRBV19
CASPYTGGEQYF
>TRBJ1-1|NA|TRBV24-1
CATSAGTGGPNTEAFF
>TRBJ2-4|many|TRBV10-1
CASSPGLADLAKNIQYF
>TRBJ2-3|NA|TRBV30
CAWSKGGRPDTQYF
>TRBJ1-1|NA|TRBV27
CASSLGGGSTEAFF
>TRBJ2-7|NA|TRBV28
CASSARWDRASYEQYF
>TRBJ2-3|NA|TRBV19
CASMPDRGLFGTDTQYF
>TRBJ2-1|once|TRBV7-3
CASSLGLAGAAFDEQFF
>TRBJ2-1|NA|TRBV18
CASSRPQSYNEQFF
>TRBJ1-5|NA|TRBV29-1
CSEFRGLQPQHF
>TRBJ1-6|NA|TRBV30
CAWSVDRESPLHF
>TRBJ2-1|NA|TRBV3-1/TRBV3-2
CASSPRLADYNEQFF
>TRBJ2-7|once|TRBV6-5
CASTERKVGYEQYF
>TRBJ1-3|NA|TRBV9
CASSVTDSGNTIYF
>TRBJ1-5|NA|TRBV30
CAWSVTGEQPQHF
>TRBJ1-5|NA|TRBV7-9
CASSLGASYNQPQHF
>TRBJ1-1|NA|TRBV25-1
CASSRGWSTEAFF